This T cell receptor beta chain comes out of a study of blood T cell repertoires in COVID-19. Study-wide context: Symptom resolution, clearance, or two negative PCRs marked donors in Cohort 3 as recovered. The origin of the acute and convalescent COVID-19 samples was the United States, Italy and Spain.

Profiling relied on immunoSEQ multiplex PCR, and the TCRdb table lists in-frame clones only, not all of them. The sample carries over 110,000 clones, approximately 87% recorded once. This CDR3 is 15 amino acids long. With 10 bases clipped from V and 2 bases from J, the junction kept 7 bases outside the gene matches. Per germline, CDR1 SNHLY and CDR2 FYNNEI. The TCR comes from a man aged 45 to 65 in a cohort exposed to, infected with or recovered from COVID-19 (not recorded which). Sequencing used PBMCs or T cells enriched from blood (not recorded which). The gene calls are TRBV2 and TRBJ1-5; 11 bases agree with TRBD1. In DNA, the CDR3 is TGTGCCAAATCCGGGACAGGGGGTGGCAATCAGCCCCAGCATTTT. Protein: CAKSGTGGGNQPQHF.